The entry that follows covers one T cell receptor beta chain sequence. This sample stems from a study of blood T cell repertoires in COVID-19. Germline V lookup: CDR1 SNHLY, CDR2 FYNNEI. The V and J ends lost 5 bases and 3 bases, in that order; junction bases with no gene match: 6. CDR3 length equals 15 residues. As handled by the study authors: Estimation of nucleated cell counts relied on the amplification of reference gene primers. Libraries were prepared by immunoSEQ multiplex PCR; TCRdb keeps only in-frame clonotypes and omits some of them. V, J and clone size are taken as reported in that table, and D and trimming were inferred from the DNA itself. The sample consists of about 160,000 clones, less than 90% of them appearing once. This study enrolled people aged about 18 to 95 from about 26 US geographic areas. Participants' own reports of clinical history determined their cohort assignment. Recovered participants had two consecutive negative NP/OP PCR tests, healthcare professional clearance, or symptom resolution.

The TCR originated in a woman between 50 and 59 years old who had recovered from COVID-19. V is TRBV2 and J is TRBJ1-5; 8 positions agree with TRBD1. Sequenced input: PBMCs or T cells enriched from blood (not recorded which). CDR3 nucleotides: TGTGCCAGCAGTTCTGGGACAGGTTCCAATCAGCCCCAGCATTTT. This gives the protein CASSSGTGSNQPQHF.